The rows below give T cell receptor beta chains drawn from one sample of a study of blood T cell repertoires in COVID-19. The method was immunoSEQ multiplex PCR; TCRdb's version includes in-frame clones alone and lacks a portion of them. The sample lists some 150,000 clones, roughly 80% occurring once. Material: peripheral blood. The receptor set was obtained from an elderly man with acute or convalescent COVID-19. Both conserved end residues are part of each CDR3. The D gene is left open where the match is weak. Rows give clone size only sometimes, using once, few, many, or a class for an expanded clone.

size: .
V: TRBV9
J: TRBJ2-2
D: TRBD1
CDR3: CASSPHVTGKGAGELFF
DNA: TGTGCCAGCAGCCCCCACGTGACAGGGAAAGGCGCCGGGGAGCTGTTTTTT

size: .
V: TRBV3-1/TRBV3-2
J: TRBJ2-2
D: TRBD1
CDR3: CASSRQGTNTGELFF
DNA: TGTGCCAGCAGCCGACAGGGAACGAACACCGGGGAGCTGTTTTTT

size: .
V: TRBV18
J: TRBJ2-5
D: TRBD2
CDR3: CASSPPAQSSGKKTQYF
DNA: TGTGCCAGCTCACCCCCTGCTCAGTCCAGCGGGAAAAAGACCCAGTACTTC

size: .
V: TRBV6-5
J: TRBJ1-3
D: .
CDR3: CASSPRRSGNTIYF
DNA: TGTGCCAGCAGCCCCCGGAGGTCTGGAAACACCATATATTTT

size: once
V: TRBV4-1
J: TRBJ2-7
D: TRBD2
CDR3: CASSQAERGSVYEQYF
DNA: TGCGCCAGCAGCCAAGCGGAGCGGGGGTCTGTCTACGAGCAGTACTTC

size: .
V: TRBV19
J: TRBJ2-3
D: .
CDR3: CASSMPLLGTDTQYF
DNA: TGTGCCAGTAGTATGCCCCTATTGGGCACAGATACGCAGTATTTT

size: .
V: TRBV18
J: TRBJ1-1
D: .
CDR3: CASSPPARGYTEAFF
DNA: TGTGCCAGCTCACCCCCGGCGAGAGGGTACACTGAAGCTTTCTTT

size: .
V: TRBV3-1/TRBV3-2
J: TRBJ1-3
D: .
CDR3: CASSLTADSGNTIYF
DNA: TGTGCCAGCAGCCTGACAGCTGACTCTGGAAACACCATATATTTT

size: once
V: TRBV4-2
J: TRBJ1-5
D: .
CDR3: CASSQEWTDNQPQHF
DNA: TGTGCCAGCAGCCAAGAGTGGACAGATAATCAGCCCCAGCATTTT

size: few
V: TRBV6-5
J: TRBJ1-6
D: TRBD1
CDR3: CASSLLRTGNSPLHF
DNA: TGTGCCAGCAGTTTGCTGAGGACAGGGAATTCACCCCTCCACTTT

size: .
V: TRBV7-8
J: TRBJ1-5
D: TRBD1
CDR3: CASSSDRGPGQPQHF
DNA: TGTGCCAGCAGCTCGGACAGGGGGCCAGGTCAGCCCCAGCATTTT

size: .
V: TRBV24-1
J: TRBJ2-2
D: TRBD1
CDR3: CATSERTGTNTGELFF
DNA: TGTGCCACCAGTGAAAGGACAGGGACGAACACCGGGGAGCTGTTTTTT

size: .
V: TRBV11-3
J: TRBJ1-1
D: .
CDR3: CASSLVPDREAFF
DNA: TGTGCCAGCAGCTTAGTCCCAGACAGGGAAGCTTTCTTT

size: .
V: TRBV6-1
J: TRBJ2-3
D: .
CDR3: CASSEHWGLADTQYF
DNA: TGTGCCAGCAGTGAACATTGGGGGCTGGCAGATACGCAGTATTTT

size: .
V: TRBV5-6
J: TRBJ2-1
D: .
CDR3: CASSSTGLEGNEQFF
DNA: TGTGCCAGCAGCTCGACAGGGTTGGAGGGCAATGAGCAGTTCTTC

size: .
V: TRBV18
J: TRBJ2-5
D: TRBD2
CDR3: CASSPPQRGGETQYF
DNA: TGTGCCAGCTCACCACCGCAGCGGGGAGGTGAGACCCAGTACTTC